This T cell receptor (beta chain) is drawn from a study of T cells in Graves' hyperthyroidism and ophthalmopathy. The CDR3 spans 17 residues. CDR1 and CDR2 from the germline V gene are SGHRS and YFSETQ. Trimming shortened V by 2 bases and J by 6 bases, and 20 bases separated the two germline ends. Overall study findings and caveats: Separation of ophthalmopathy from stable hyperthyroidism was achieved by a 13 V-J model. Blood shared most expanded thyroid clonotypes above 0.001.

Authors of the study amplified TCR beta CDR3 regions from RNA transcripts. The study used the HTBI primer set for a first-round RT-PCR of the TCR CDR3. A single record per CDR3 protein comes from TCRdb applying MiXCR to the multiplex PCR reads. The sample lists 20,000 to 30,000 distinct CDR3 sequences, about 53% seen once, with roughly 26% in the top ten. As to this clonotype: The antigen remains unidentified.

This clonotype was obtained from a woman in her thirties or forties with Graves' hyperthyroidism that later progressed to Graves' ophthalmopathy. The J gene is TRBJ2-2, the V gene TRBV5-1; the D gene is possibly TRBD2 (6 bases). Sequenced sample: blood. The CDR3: CASSFLSLAGRSGELFF. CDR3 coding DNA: TGCGCCAGCAGCTTTTTGTCGCTCGCAGGGAGGTCCGGGGAGCTGTTTTTT.